This entry lists 14 T cell receptor beta chains sequenced from one sample in a study of blood T cell repertoires in COVID-19. Produced via immunoSEQ multiplex PCR; TCRdb's table is partial and in-frame only. The sample contains roughly 310,000 clones, under 90% of which appear only once. What was sequenced was peripheral blood. Receptors originate from a woman between 25 and 40 years old with COVID-19, enrolled during active disease.

The chain carries TRBV5-1 and TRBJ2-1, with TRBD2 identical over 9 bases. V lost 0 bases to trimming and J lost 5 bases; unmatched junction nucleotides: 6. CDR1 and CDR2 (germline): SGHRS, YFSETQ. This CDR3 has 16 amino acids. CDR3 amino acids: CASSLAAGGAHNEQFF. CDR3 in DNA: TGCGCCAGCAGCTTGGCTGCGGGAGGGGCCCACAATGAGCAGTTCTTC.

The V call is TRBV5-1, the J call TRBJ1-5, with D hard to call. V was pared by 2 bases and J by 1 base, with 10 bases between. Germline CDR1 SGHRS, CDR2 YFSETQ. The CDR3 has 15 residues. The CDR3 bases are TGCGCCAGCAGCTTAGAGGGCTTAAGCAATCAGCCCCAGCATTTT. Its translation: CASSLEGLSNQPQHF.

The rearrangement joins TRBV28 to TRBJ2-6; 10 bases line up with TRBD2. V dropped 7 bases and J dropped 2; count of bases not matched to a gene: 5. There are 16 residues in the CDR3. Germline CDR1 and CDR2: MDHEN and SYDVKM. The CDR3 reads CASKAGGLTGANVLTF. The CDR3 DNA sequence: TGTGCCAGCAAAGCGGGAGGGCTAACTGGGGCCAACGTCCTGACTTTC.

The chain employs TRBV9 and TRBJ1-2; 9 positions match TRBD1. Germline V CDR1 and CDR2: SGDLS, YYNGEE. V lost 3 bases, J lost 4 bases, and 7 bases stayed unmatched. The CDR3 runs to 15 residues. CDR3 in amino acids: CASSAGTGLSYGYTF. The CDR3 DNA follows: TGTGCCAGCAGCGCAGGGACAGGGTTAAGCTATGGCTACACCTTC.

The CDR3 DNA reads TGTGCCAGCAGCCGGATACGGGCCGGGGAGCTGTTTTTT. Its translation is CASSRIRAGELFF. This chain uses TRBV11-1 with TRBJ2-2; D gene ambiguous. The CDR3 is made up of 13 amino acids. Trimming took off 5 bases at V and 6 bases at J, with 10 bases between the two ends. The germline V gene has CDR1 SGHAT and CDR2 FQDESV (reference sequence).

The chain links TRBV5-1 to TRBJ2-1, with no clear D. V was shortened by 0 bases and J by 9 bases, with 13 bases between the two germline ends. The length of the CDR3 is 14 residues. Germline V gene data show CDR1 as SGHRS and CDR2 as YFSETQ. The DNA of the CDR3 is TGCGCCAGCAGCTTGGGCCTAGGAGCGAGTGAGCAGTTCTTC. It yields the protein CASSLGLGASEQFF.

This clone was observed a few times. The CDR3 region has the DNA TGCGCCAGCAGCTTGGAGGGACAGATTTACAATGAGCAGTTCTTC. Its translation is CASSLEGQIYNEQFF. The gene calls are TRBV5-1 and TRBJ2-1, with 7 positions matching TRBD1. This CDR3 is built from 15 residues. J gave up 4 bases and V 0 bases, and 4 bases lay outside the gene matches. In germline, CDR1 is SGHRS, CDR2 YFSETQ. The complete variable domain, with remaining parts taken from reference TRBV5-1 and TRBJ2-1, reads KAGVTQTPRYLIKTRGQQVTLSCSPISGHRSVSWYQQTPGQGLQFLFEYFSETQRNKGNFPGRFSGRQFSNSRSEMNVSTLELGDSALYLCASSLEGQIYNEQFFGPGTRLTVL.

The CDR3, as DNA: TGCGCCAGCAGCCAAGTAAGGGGTCCTCAGCCCCAGCATTTT. This sequence encodes CASSQVRGPQPQHF. The gene calls are TRBV4-1 and TRBJ1-5; weak D call: TRBD1 (5 bases). Germline V CDR1 and CDR2: MGHRA, YSYEKL. The CDR3 totals 14 residues. Deletions cut 1 base from V and 6 bases from J, with 10 bases between.

The genes are TRBV7-2 and TRBJ2-2, with unresolved D. V lost 0 bases to trimming and J lost 7 bases, with 15 bases between them. CDR3 length: 16 amino acids. Germline V gene sequence: CDR1 SGHTA, CDR2 FQGNSA. CDR3 residues: CASSLAMRVNVGELFF. The CDR3 DNA sequence: TGTGCCAGCAGCTTAGCAATGCGAGTAAACGTCGGGGAGCTGTTTTTT.

This clone has just one count. The genes are TRBV9 and TRBJ2-1; 9 bases agree with TRBD2. This CDR3 contains 15 residues. The germline gives CDR1 SGDLS, CDR2 YYNGEE. V shed 0 bases and J 9 bases; nucleotides not matched to a gene: 7. CDR3 in amino acids: CASSVVAGVLGEQFF. The CDR3 nucleotides are TGTGCCAGCAGCGTAGTAGCGGGAGTACTAGGTGAGCAGTTCTTC.

V is TRBV5-1 and J is TRBJ1-4; D is unclear. Germline CDR1 reads SGHRS; CDR2 reads YFSETQ. V was clipped by 4 bases and J by 6 bases, with 16 bases between them. The CDR3 has 15 residues. CDR3 sequence (DNA): TGCGCCAGCAGCCCACACACGGTTGGAGATGAAAAACTGTTTTTT. This encodes CASSPHTVGDEKLFF.

The chain links TRBV5-4 to TRBJ2-4; TRBD2 is a possible D gene (6 bases). Germline V gene lookup returns CDR1 SGHNT and CDR2 YYREEE (reference sequence). Trimming cost V 1 base and J 1 base, with 9 bases left between them. The CDR3 covers 15 residues. CDR3 sequence reads: CASSLPGGAKNIQYF. The CDR3 nucleotides read TGTGCCAGCAGCTTGCCCGGAGGGGCCAAAAACATTCAGTACTTC.

CDR3 amino acids: CAGRGGSNMNTEAFF. Written as DNA, the CDR3 is TGTGCCGGGAGAGGGGGATCGAACATGAACACTGAAGCTTTCTTT. J is TRBJ1-1 and V is TRBV2; D may be TRBD1 (6 bases). The V end was cut by 11 bases, the J end by 0 bases, with 19 bases between. Per the germline V gene, CDR1 is SNHLY and CDR2 is FYNNEI. CDR3 size: 15 residues.

The chain joins TRBV21-1 to TRBJ1-1; the DNA was not used to check the table's D call, TRBD1. TRBV21-1 is a pseudogene locus. This CDR3 is built from 17 residues. In nucleotides, the CDR3 is TGTGCCAGCAGCGAGCCGGGACAGGGGGCTTTTTACACTGAAGCTTTCTTT. Its protein is CASSEPGQGAFYTEAFF.